Each of the 15 T cell receptor beta chains below was sequenced from the same sample in a study of control samples from healthy donors and cancer patients. Repertoires were generated with immunoSEQ multiplex PCR, while TCRdb's copy carries only in-frame clones and drops some. The sample lists 150,000 to 200,000 clones; about 94% were seen once. Specimen: blood. These receptor sequences come from a woman aged 25 to 45 in good health.

The genes are TRBV19 and TRBJ1-2; 7 bases are a match to TRBD1. CDR1 is LNHDA, CDR2 SQIVND, per germline (reference sequence). The length of the CDR3 is 13 residues. The trim removed 4 bases at V and 4 bases at J, leaving 3 bases unmatched. The chain's CDR3 is CASSTDRPYGYTF. CDR3 DNA: TGTGCCAGTAGTACGGACAGGCCCTATGGCTACACCTTC.

The chain carries TRBV3-1 (or the pseudogene TRBV3-2) and TRBJ2-3; a possible D gene is TRBD1 (6 bases). V was shortened by 0 bases and J by 2 bases, with 12 bases between the two germline ends. Germline V lookup: CDR1 LGHDT, CDR2 YNNKEL (reference sequence). CDR3 length: 16 residues. The chain's CDR3 is CASSQDQGRNTDTQYF. In DNA form, the CDR3 reads TGTGCCAGCAGCCAAGACCAGGGGCGTAACACAGATACGCAGTATTTT.

The chain links TRBV4-3 to TRBJ1-1, with D perhaps TRBD1 (6 bases). CDR3 length: 18 residues. CDR1 and CDR2 from the germline V gene are LGHNA and YSLEER. V gave up 0 bases and J gave up 0 bases, with 17 bases separating them. The CDR3 DNA reads TGCGCCAGCAGCCAAGATACTATAAGTGCAGGGGTGAACACTGAAGCTTTCTTT. It encodes CASSQDTISAGVNTEAFF.

The chain links TRBV5-6 to TRBJ2-7; 14 bases match TRBD2. The CDR3 runs to 16 residues. V lost 4 bases to trimming and J lost 3 bases; unmatched junction nucleotides: 6. From germline, CDR1 is SGHDT and CDR2 YYEEEE. The CDR3 coding sequence is TGTGCCAGCAGCACCCTGACTAGCGGGAGGGGCTACGAGCAGTACTTC. Translation gives CASSTLTSGRGYEQYF.

This clone was observed a handful of times. The sample holds other DNA sequences that translate to the same CDR3. J is TRBJ1-2 and V is TRBV29-1; the D is unclear. The V end lost 3 bases, the J end lost 7 bases, and 0 bases lay between the germline ends. The CDR3 sequence is 8 residues long. Germline values: CDR1 SQVTM, CDR2 ANQGSEA. The CDR3 DNA sequence: TGCAGCGTTGATGGCTACACCTTC. It codes for CSVDGYTF.

V is TRBV18 and J is TRBJ1-4; D perhaps matches TRBD1 (6 bases). The germline V gene encodes CDR1 KGHSH and CDR2 LQKENI. The CDR3 runs 13 residues. Trimming stripped 4 bases from V and 7 bases from J, with 10 bases between. The CDR3 sequence is CASSQHRAEKLFF. DNA for the CDR3: TGTGCCAGCTCACAACACAGGGCTGAAAAACTGTTTTTT.

This sequence joins TRBV19 and TRBJ2-6; TRBD1 aligns across 8 bases. Losses at the gene ends were 5 bases for V and 0 bases for J; bases not matched to a gene: 9. Germline V gene data show CDR1 as LNHDA and CDR2 as SQIVND (reference sequence). This CDR3 has 18 residues. This CDR3 reads CASSFGQGTYSGANVLTF. The DNA of the CDR3 is TGTGCCAGTAGTTTCGGACAGGGCACTTACTCTGGGGCCAACGTCCTGACTTTC.

The chain joins TRBV2 to TRBJ2-7; perhaps TRBD1 as D (6 bases). This CDR3 has 15 residues. Germline V gene lookup returns CDR1 SNHLY and CDR2 FYNNEI. Deletions cut 6 bases from V and 0 bases from J, with 15 bases between. CDR3 amino acids: CASRAGTQSSYEQYF. Here the CDR3 DNA reads TGTGCCAGCAGAGCCGGGACACAGAGCTCCTACGAGCAGTACTTC.

The J gene is TRBJ1-3, the V gene TRBV6-5; a weak D match, TRBD1 (6 bases). The CDR3 runs to 15 residues. From germline, CDR1 is MNHEY and CDR2 SVGAGI. V lost 3 bases and J 3 bases, leaving 12 bases between the germline ends. The CDR3 bases are TGTGCCAGCAGTTATGCGCGGGGGCATGGAAACACCATATATTTT. Translating it yields CASSYARGHGNTIYF.

In DNA form, the CDR3 reads TGTGCCAGCAACGGACTCAGCGCTGAAGCTTTCTTT. Translation: CASNGLSAEAFF. V gene TRBV7-2 combines with J gene TRBJ1-1; D remains ambiguous. The V gene lost 7 bases and the J gene lost 6 bases, with 12 bases spanning the gap. Germline loops: CDR1 SGHTA, CDR2 FQGNSA. The CDR3 has 12 residues.

The J gene is TRBJ1-6, the V gene TRBV20-1; tentative D call: TRBD1 (5 bases). CDR1 DFQATT and CDR2 SNEGSKA come from the germline V gene (reference sequence). Trimming shortened V by 3 bases and J by 7 bases, and 13 bases separated the two germline ends. This CDR3 is 14 amino acids long. CDR3 loop: CSASVPGKNSPLHF. CDR3 nucleotides: TGCAGTGCTAGTGTCCCAGGGAAGAATTCACCCCTCCACTTT.

The gene calls are TRBV6-1 and TRBJ2-7; D is perhaps TRBD2 (7 bases). Trimming left V 1 base short and J 3 bases short, with 13 bases between. The CDR3 spans 15 residues. The V gene's germline CDR1 is MNHNS and CDR2 SASEGT. In DNA form, the CDR3 reads TGTGCCAGCAGTGAAGGGGGGGGCTATATCTACGAGCAGTACTTC. Its translation: CASSEGGGYIYEQYF.

The gene calls are TRBV5-5 and TRBJ2-3; 9 positions match TRBD1. The germline V gene encodes CDR1 SGHKS and CDR2 YYEKEE (reference sequence). With V trimmed by 4 bases and J by 4 bases, 10 bases remained unmatched. The CDR3 spans 16 residues. CDR3 nucleotides: TGTGCCAGCAGCCCAAGCGGTGGGACAGGGTCAGATACGCAGTATTTT. It translates to CASSPSGGTGSDTQYF.

The chain combines TRBV4-2 with TRBJ1-1; D unclear. V lost 0 bases and J lost 5, with 10 bases in between. The germline gives CDR1 LGHNA, CDR2 YNFKEQ. There are 14 residues in the CDR3. The DNA for the CDR3 is TGTGCCAGCAGCCAAGAGACCAGGAGGACTGAAGCTTTCTTT. It codes for CASSQETRRTEAFF.

The V call is TRBV29-1, the J call TRBJ1-1; possibly TRBD1 for D (5 bases). Deletions cut 5 bases from V and 4 bases from J, with 14 bases between. CDR1 and CDR2 from the germline V gene are SQVTM and ANQGSEA. The CDR3 has 13 residues. The CDR3 loop reads CSVSQVRGTEAFF. CDR3 coding DNA: TGCAGCGTTTCACAGGTCCGAGGCACTGAAGCTTTCTTT.